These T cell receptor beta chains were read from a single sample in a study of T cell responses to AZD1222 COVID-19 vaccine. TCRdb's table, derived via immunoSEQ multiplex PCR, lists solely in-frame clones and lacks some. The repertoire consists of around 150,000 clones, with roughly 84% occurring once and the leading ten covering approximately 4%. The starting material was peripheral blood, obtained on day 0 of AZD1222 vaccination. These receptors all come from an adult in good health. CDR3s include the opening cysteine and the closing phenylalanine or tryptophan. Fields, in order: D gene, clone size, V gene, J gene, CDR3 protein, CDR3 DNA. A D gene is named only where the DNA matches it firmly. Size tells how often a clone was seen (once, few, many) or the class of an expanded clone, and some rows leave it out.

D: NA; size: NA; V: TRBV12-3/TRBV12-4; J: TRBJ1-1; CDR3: CASSPGWTEAFF; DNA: TGTGCCAGCAGTCCGGGGTGGACTGAAGCTTTCTTT
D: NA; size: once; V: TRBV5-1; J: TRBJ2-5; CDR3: CASSPNREGETQYF; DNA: TGCGCCAGCAGCCCTAACAGGGAAGGGGAGACCCAGTACTTC
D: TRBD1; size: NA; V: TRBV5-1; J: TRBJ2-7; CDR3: CASSLGGTGSSYEQYF; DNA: TGCGCCAGCAGCTTGGGGGGGACAGGGAGCTCCTACGAGCAGTACTTC
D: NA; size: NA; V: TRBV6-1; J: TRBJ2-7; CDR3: CASSEGMSAVREQYF; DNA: TGTGCCAGCAGTGAAGGAATGAGTGCGGTTCGCGAGCAGTACTTC
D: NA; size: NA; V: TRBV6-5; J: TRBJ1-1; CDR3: CASTPHDAMNTEAFF; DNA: TGTGCCAGCACCCCACACGACGCGATGAACACTGAAGCTTTCTTT
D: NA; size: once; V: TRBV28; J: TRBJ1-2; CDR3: CASSLVDIFPLGYTF; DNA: TGTGCCAGCAGTTTAGTCGATATTTTCCCGCTTGGCTACACCTTC
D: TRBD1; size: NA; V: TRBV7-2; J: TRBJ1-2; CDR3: CASSFDRDYGYTF; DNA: TGTGCCAGCAGCTTTGACAGGGACTATGGCTACACCTTC
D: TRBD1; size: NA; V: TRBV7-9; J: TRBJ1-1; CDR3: CASSPHGTELNTEAFF; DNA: TGTGCCAGCAGCCCTCACGGGACAGAGCTTAACACTGAAGCTTTCTTT
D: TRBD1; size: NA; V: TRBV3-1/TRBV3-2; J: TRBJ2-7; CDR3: CASSQTGAGYYEQYF; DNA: TGTGCCAGCAGCCAGACAGGGGCGGGATACTACGAGCAGTACTTC
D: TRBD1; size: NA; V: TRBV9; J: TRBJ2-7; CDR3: CASSVDRGQGNEQYF; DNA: TGTGCCAGCAGCGTAGATAGGGGACAGGGGAACGAGCAGTACTTC
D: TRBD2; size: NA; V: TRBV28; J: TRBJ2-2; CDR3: CASSYRTSGVANTGELFF; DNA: TGTGCCAGCAGTTACCGGACTAGCGGGGTAGCGAACACCGGGGAGCTGTTTTTT
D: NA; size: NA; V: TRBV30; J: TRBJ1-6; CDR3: CAWRTGGSSYNSPLHF; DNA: TGTGCCTGGAGAACAGGTGGGAGCTCCTATAATTCACCCCTCCACTTT
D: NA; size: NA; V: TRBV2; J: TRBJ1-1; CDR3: CASSGNMNTEAFF; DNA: TGTGCCAGCAGTGGAAACATGAACACTGAAGCTTTCTTT
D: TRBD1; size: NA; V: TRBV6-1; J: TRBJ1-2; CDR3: CASSEDRGGYGYTF; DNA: TGTGCCAGCAGTGAAGACAGGGGGGGCTATGGCTACACCTTC
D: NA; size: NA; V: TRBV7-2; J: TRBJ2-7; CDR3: CASSSLRLTTSYEQYF; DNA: TGTGCCAGCAGCTCCCTCCGTCTCACGACGTCCTACGAGCAGTACTTC
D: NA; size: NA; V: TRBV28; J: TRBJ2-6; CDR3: CASSPRVWYSGANVLTF; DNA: TGTGCCAGCAGTCCCCGGGTCTGGTACTCTGGGGCCAACGTCCTGACTTTC
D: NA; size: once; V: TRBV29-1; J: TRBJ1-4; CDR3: CSAKEGVTNEKLFF; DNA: TGCAGCGCCAAGGAGGGGGTAACTAATGAAAAACTGTTTTTT
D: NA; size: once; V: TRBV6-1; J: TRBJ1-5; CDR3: CASSEGEQRGWNQPQHF; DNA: TGTGCCAGCAGTGAAGGGGAACAGAGGGGCTGGAATCAGCCCCAGCATTTT
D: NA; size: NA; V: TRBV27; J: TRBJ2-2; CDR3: CASRKSGTANTGELFF; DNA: TGTGCCAGCAGGAAATCCGGGACTGCGAACACCGGGGAGCTGTTTTTT
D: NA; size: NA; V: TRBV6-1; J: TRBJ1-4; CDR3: CASSGRTTATNEKLFF; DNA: TGTGCCAGCAGTGGCCGGACGACCGCAACTAATGAAAAACTGTTTTTT
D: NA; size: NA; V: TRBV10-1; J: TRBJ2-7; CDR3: CASSESGLGEQYF; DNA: TGCGCCAGCAGTGAGTCGGGACTGGGGGAGCAGTACTTC
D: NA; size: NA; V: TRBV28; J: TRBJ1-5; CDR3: CAPPAPSGQPQHF; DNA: TGTGCCCCCCCGGCTCCCTCGGGGCAGCCCCAGCATTTT
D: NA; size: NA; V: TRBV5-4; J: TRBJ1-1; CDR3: CASSLRGGRNTEAFF; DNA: TGTGCCAGCAGCCTGCGGGGGGGGAGGAACACTGAAGCTTTCTTT
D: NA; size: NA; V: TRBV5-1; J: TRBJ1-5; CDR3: CASSWDGGQPQHF; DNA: TGCGCCAGCAGCTGGGACGGAGGTCAGCCCCAGCATTTT
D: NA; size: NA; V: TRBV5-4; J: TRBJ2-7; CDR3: CASSLNGGPPYEQYF; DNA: TGTGCCAGCAGCCTCAACGGAGGCCCCCCCTACGAGCAGTACTTC
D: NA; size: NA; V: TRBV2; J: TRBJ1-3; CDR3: CASEERGSNTIYF; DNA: TGTGCCAGCGAGGAACGTGGATCAAACACCATATATTTT
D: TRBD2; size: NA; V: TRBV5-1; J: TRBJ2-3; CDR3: CASSLPSGGDTQYF; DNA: TGCGCCAGCAGCTTGCCCAGCGGGGGGGATACGCAGTATTTT
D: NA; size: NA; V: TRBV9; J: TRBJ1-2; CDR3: CASSGVANYGYTF; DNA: TGTGCCAGCAGCGGGGTAGCTAACTATGGCTACACCTTC
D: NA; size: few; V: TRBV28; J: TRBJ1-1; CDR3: CASSLYPTGNTEAFF; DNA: TGTGCCAGCAGTTTATACCCGACAGGGAACACTGAAGCTTTCTTT
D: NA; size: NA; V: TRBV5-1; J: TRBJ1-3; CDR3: CASSSGGSGNTIYF; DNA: TGCGCCAGCAGCTCGGGGGGTTCTGGAAACACCATATATTTT
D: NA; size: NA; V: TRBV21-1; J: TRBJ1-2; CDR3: CASTNPQGLFGYTF; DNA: TGTGCCAGCACGAACCCCCAGGGGCTCTTTGGCTACACCTTC
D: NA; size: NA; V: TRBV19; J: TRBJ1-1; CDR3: CASSMGQLNTEAFF; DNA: TGTGCCAGTAGTATGGGACAACTGAACACTGAAGCTTTCTTT